This TCR beta chain was recovered during a study of blood T cell repertoires in COVID-19. Only one count was recorded for this clone. The CDR3 spans 15 residues. CDR1 is SEHNR and CDR2 is FQNEAQ in the germline V gene (reference sequence). V was cut by 1 base and J by 1 base, with 10 bases left in between. The data were produced by immunoSEQ multiplex PCR, yet TCRdb's version contains in-frame clones alone and is incomplete. The sample includes around 160,000 clones, about 86% of them seen just once. V gene TRBV7-9 combines with J gene TRBJ1-1; possibly TRBD1 for D (6 bases). Sequencing used peripheral blood. The clonotype was recovered from a man between 60 and 75 years old with acute or convalescent COVID-19. Written as DNA, the CDR3 is TGTGCCAGCAGCTTAGTTTCAGGGGCGAACACTGAAGCTTTCTTT. Residues: CASSLVSGANTEAFF. Based on the CDR3 plus reference TRBV7-9 and TRBJ1-1, the full variable domain is DTGVSQNPRHKITKRGQNVTFRCDPISEHNRLYWYRQTLGQGPEFLTYFQNEAQLEKSRLLSDRFSAERPKGSFSTLEIQRTEQGDSAMYLCASSLVSGANTEAFFGQGTRLTVV.